This passage covers 20 T cell receptor beta chains from one sample sequenced in a study of blood T cell repertoires in COVID-19. Using immunoSEQ multiplex PCR, the repertoire was profiled, and TCRdb retains in-frame clones only, with some absent. The sample lists a few hundred thousand clones; 70% to 90% were seen once. Sequenced: peripheral blood. These receptors all stem from a woman aged 55-70 years with acute or convalescent COVID-19.

The chain carries TRBV28 and TRBJ1-5; D is undetermined. The ends were cut back, 0 bases at V and 4 bases at J, with 10 bases in the middle. This CDR3 is built from 15 residues. Germline V CDR1 and CDR2: MDHEN, SYDVKM. CDR3 DNA sequence: TGTGCCAGCAGTTTATGGCAGGATTCTAATCAGCCCCAGCATTTT. It is translated as CASSLWQDSNQPQHF.

The chain combines TRBV27 with TRBJ2-7; 7 nucleotides align to TRBD2. V shed 4 bases and J 3 bases; nucleotides not matched to a gene: 15. CDR3 length: 17 amino acids. Germline V gene sequence: CDR1 MNHEY, CDR2 SMNVEV (reference sequence). CDR3 sequence reads: CASSSRPALGGYYEQYF. CDR3 nucleotide sequence: TGTGCCAGCAGTTCAAGGCCGGCTCTCGGGGGGTACTACGAGCAGTACTTC.

This chain joins TRBV5-4 and TRBJ1-6; D gene uncertain. Germline V lookup: CDR1 SGHNT, CDR2 YYREEE (reference sequence). The CDR3 has 16 residues. The V end was cut by 4 bases, the J end by 10 bases, with 21 bases between. In DNA, the CDR3 is TGTGCCAGCAGCCTTCGGGGAGGCGTTATGGGGTCACCCCTCCACTTT. Its protein product is CASSLRGGVMGSPLHF.

The chain carries TRBV9 and TRBJ1-4; 7 bases are shared with TRBD1. This CDR3 contains 15 residues. Per the germline V gene, CDR1 is SGDLS and CDR2 is YYNGEE. Trimming at V came to 2 bases and at J to 4 bases, leaving 5 bases not matched to a gene. CDR3 protein: CASSVDRDNNEKLFF. CDR3 in DNA: TGTGCCAGCAGCGTCGACAGGGACAATAATGAAAAACTGTTTTTT.

The genes are TRBV5-6 and TRBJ1-6; 7 bases are a match to TRBD1. V dropped 2 bases and J dropped 5; count of bases not matched to a gene: 1. This CDR3 has 14 amino acids. CDR1 is SGHDT and CDR2 is YYEEEE in the germline V gene. In DNA, the CDR3 is TGTGCCAGCAGCTTCGGGACAGATAATTCACCCCTCCACTTT. Amino acid sequence: CASSFGTDNSPLHF.

The sample holds one count of this clone. This CDR3 reads CAWSTGQPKLFF. In DNA, the CDR3 is TGTGCCTGGAGTACGGGACAGCCCAAACTGTTTTTT. This rearrangement joins TRBV30 to TRBJ1-4; 7 bases fit TRBD1. The CDR3 is made up of 12 amino acids. V was pared by 2 bases and J by 11 bases, with 5 bases of the junction left unmatched. Germline CDR1 is GTSNPN and CDR2 is SVGIG (reference sequence).

The V call is TRBV6-2 or TRBV6-3, the J call TRBJ2-1; 7 nucleotides align to TRBD1. Looked up from germline, CDR1 is MNHEY and CDR2 is SVGEGT. The CDR3 covers 14 residues. With 4 bases clipped from V and 3 bases from J, the junction kept 3 bases outside the gene matches. The CDR3 region is CASSFDRVYNEQFF. Written as DNA, the CDR3 is TGTGCCAGCAGTTTCGACAGGGTCTACAATGAGCAGTTCTTC.

The chain couples TRBV29-1 to TRBJ1-3; tentatively, D is TRBD1 (5 bases). CDR1 and CDR2 (germline): SQVTM, ANQGSEA. This CDR3 comprises 17 residues. The V end was cut by 4 bases, the J end by 2 bases, with 21 bases between. DNA of the CDR3: TGCAGCGTTGCCTACTTTTTTGGAGGGGTACCTGGAAACACCATATATTTT. Amino acids: CSVAYFFGGVPGNTIYF.

The chain joins TRBV18 to TRBJ2-5, with a possible D match to TRBD1 (6 bases). The CDR3 consists of 16 residues. V was cut by 0 bases and J by 4 bases, with 15 bases left in between. Germline V CDR1 and CDR2: KGHSH, LQKENI. The CDR3 spells CASSPPDRPSRETQYF. The CDR3 DNA follows: TGTGCCAGCTCACCACCGGACAGACCTTCCCGAGAGACCCAGTACTTC.

The chain combines TRBV7-3 with TRBJ2-1, with 9 bases fitting TRBD1. There are 15 residues in the CDR3. Germline V gene data show CDR1 as SGHTA and CDR2 as FQGTGA. J gave up 6 bases and V 5 bases, and 8 bases lay outside the gene matches. This CDR3 is CASSRTGDKRNEQFF. Here the CDR3 DNA reads TGTGCCAGCAGCCGGACAGGGGACAAGCGCAATGAGCAGTTCTTC.

This clone was recorded a few times. The genes are TRBV19 and TRBJ1-2; D is uncertain. Per the germline V gene, CDR1 is LNHDA and CDR2 is SQIVND (reference sequence). V was trimmed by 5 bases and J by 4 bases, leaving 11 bases between them. This CDR3 is 13 amino acids long. The chain's CDR3 is CASSSSAGYGYTF. The CDR3 DNA reads as TGTGCCAGTAGTTCCTCGGCAGGCTATGGCTACACCTTC.

This clone has just one count. The gene calls are TRBV19 and TRBJ1-1; D remains unclear. The CDR3 covers 11 residues. V dropped 2 bases and J dropped 8 bases, with 6 bases sitting between them. Germline V gives CDR1 LNHDA, CDR2 SQIVND (reference sequence). The CDR3 DNA reads as TGTGCCAGTAGTATAACCGGGGAAGCTTTCTTT. The encoded protein is CASSITGEAFF.

This chain connects TRBV18 to TRBJ1-2; 7 bases fit TRBD1. Germline V gene sequence: CDR1 KGHSH, CDR2 LQKENI. CDR3 length equals 15 residues. J gave up 7 bases and V 3 bases, and 11 bases lay outside the gene matches. The CDR3 DNA is TGTGCCAGCTCACCGACTCCTACAGGGGTTGGTGGCTACACCTTC. Its protein product is CASSPTPTGVGGYTF.

The chain links TRBV4-1 to TRBJ2-7; TRBD1 aligns across 8 bases. V was pared by 4 bases and J by 4 bases, with 18 bases of the junction left unmatched. Germline V gene lookup returns CDR1 MGHRA and CDR2 YSYEKL. CDR3 length: 18 amino acids. DNA of the CDR3: TGCGCCAGCAGCCTACAGCGAATAGGACAGGGCCTTGGGTACGAGCAGTACTTC. Its protein is CASSLQRIGQGLGYEQYF.

In its sample, this clone was seen once. This rearrangement joins TRBV7-2 to TRBJ2-2, with TRBD2 matching 9 bases. Germline V gene sequence: CDR1 SGHTA, CDR2 FQGNSA. V shed 6 bases and J 4 bases; nucleotides not matched to a gene: 9. This CDR3 is built from 16 residues. Here the CDR3 reads CASSPPTSGGTGELFF. DNA for the CDR3: TGTGCCAGCAGTCCCCCGACTAGCGGAGGCACCGGGGAGCTGTTTTTT.

The rearrangement links TRBV28 to TRBJ2-2; the D gene is possibly TRBD2 (5 bases). Germline V gene data show CDR1 as MDHEN and CDR2 as SYDVKM. V was clipped by 6 bases and J by 5 bases, with 7 bases between them. This CDR3 contains 12 residues. The chain's CDR3 is CASRTGTGELFF. CDR3 coding DNA: TGTGCCAGCAGGACGGGAACCGGGGAGCTGTTTTTT.

This chain joins TRBV9 and TRBJ2-3; D gene ambiguous. Germline V gene sequence: CDR1 SGDLS, CDR2 YYNGEE. The V and J ends lost 0 bases and 4 bases respectively, with 12 bases between them. This CDR3 has 15 residues. DNA of the CDR3: TGTGCCAGCAGCGTAGAATCTAGTAACGCAGATACGCAGTATTTT. This gives the protein CASSVESSNADTQYF.

In DNA form, the CDR3 reads TGCGCCAGCAGCGGAGGGGCAGGCACCGGGGAGCTGTTTTTT. Residues: CASSGGAGTGELFF. The V gene is TRBV5-1, the J gene TRBJ2-2; D is perhaps TRBD2 (6 bases). Trimming removed 4 bases from V and 4 bases from J, with 11 bases in between. Germline values: CDR1 SGHRS, CDR2 YFSETQ. This CDR3 is built from 14 residues.

The V call is TRBV6-5, the J call TRBJ1-5; 10 bases agree with TRBD1. Germline loops: CDR1 MNHEY, CDR2 SVGAGI. The CDR3 totals 15 residues. The V and J ends lost 7 bases and 2 bases, in that order; junction bases with no gene match: 5. In DNA form, the CDR3 reads TGTGCCAGCATCGGACAGGGGGGGCGCAATCAGCCCCAGCATTTT. It codes for CASIGQGGRNQPQHF.

The chain employs TRBV25-1 and TRBJ1-1, with a tentative D call TRBD1 (6 bases). The CDR3 spans 16 residues. Germline V gene sequence: CDR1 MGHDK, CDR2 SYGVNS. The germline V and J ends were trimmed by 6 bases and 0 bases, with 17 bases remaining between them. CDR3 nucleotides: TGTGCCAGCAGCAAAAGTTTCAGGGGCTTGAACACTGAAGCTTTCTTT. Its protein product is CASSKSFRGLNTEAFF. Supplemented by reference TRBV25-1 and TRBJ1-1, the full variable domain reads EADIYQTPRYLVIGTGKKITLECSQTMGHDKMYWYQQDPGMELHLIHYSYGVNSTEKGDLSSESTVSRIRTEHFPLTLESARPSHTSQYLCASSKSFRGLNTEAFFGQGTRLTVV.